The present TCR beta chain was sequenced within a study of T cells in Graves' hyperthyroidism and ophthalmopathy. Findings of the study overall: A model of 13 V-J pairs discriminated ophthalmopathy from stable hyperthyroidism. The model anticipated ophthalmopathy a median about six months pre-onset.

This clonotype was detected ten times or more. Its antigen is not known. Ophthalmopathy patients had Clinical Activity Score at least 3, NOSPECS grade at least 4, duration under 3 months. PBMCs were sourced from roughly 10 ml fresh peripheral blood. With 5 bases removed from V and 4 bases from J, the gap between germline ends came to 6 bases. The CDR3 spans 12 residues. Looked up from germline, CDR1 is SGHAT and CDR2 is FQNNGV. Amplified regions were TCR beta CDR3 sequences from RNA transcripts. Carried out on the TCR CDR3, a first-round RT-PCR used the HTBI primer set. A single record per CDR3 protein comes from TCRdb applying MiXCR to the multiplex PCR reads. This table holds hundreds of thousands of distinct CDR3 sequences, roughly 15% found once.

Sequenced input: blood. This chain joins TRBV11-2 and TRBJ2-1; no clear D. The receptor comes from a woman aged 40 to 49 with Graves' ophthalmopathy. The CDR3 DNA reads TGTGCCAGCAGCGGATTTTACAATGAGCAGTTCTTC. Translating gives CASSGFYNEQFF.